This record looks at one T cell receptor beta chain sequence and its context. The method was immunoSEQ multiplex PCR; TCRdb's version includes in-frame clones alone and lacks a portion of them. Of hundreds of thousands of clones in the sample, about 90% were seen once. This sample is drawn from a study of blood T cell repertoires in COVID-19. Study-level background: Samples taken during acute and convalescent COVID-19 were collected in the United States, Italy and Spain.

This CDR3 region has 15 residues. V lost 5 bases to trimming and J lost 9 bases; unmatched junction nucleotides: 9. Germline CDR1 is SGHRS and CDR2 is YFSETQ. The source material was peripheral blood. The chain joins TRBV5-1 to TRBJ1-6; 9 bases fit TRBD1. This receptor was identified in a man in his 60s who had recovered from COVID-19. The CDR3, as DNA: TGCGCCAGCAGTAAAGACGGGACAGGGATTTCACCCCTCCACTTT. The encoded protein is CASSKDGTGISPLHF.